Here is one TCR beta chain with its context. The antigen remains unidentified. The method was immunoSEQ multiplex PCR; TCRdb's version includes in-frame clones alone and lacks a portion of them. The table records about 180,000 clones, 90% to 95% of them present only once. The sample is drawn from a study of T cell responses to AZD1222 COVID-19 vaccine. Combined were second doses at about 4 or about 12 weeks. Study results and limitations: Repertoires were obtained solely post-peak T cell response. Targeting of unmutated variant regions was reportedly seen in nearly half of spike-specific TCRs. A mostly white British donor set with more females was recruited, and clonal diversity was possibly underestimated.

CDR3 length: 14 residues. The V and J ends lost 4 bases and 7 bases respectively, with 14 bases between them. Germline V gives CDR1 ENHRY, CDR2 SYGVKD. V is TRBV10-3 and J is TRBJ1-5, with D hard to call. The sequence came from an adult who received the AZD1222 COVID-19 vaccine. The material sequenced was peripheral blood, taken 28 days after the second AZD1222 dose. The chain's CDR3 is CAISGKGGEQPQHF. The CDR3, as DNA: TGTGCCATCAGTGGTAAAGGCGGGGAACAGCCCCAGCATTTT.